This TCR beta chain was documented in a study of T cells in localized non-small cell lung cancer (TCRdb year 2020). General notes on the study: The study examined T cell repertoires in a few hundred patients with early-stage NSCLC and compared tumors with uninvolved tumor-adjacent lungs. A mean age of about 66 years was recorded for the NSCLC patients, of whom more than 120 were male and some 99 were female. The cohort consisted of approximately 240 treatment-naive NSCLC patients whose localized lung tumors had been resected. Beyond this particular receptor, the publication reports: Uninvolved tumor-adjacent lung showed the highest T cell clonality, higher than tumor, which suggests more focused antigenic responses in the uninvolved tumor-adjacent lung. Because the study design was exploratory, TCR variables were selected using unadjusted p-values without false-discovery rate correction. Longer overall survival was associated with higher blood T cell density, whereas shorter survival was associated with higher adjacent-lung clonality. Of the top 100 tumor clones, a median of approximately 60 were detected in paired uninvolved adjacent lung; around 30 were also among that lung's top 100. Because multi-region tumor sequencing was not done, intratumor heterogeneity could not be ruled out.

CDR1 and CDR2 are drawn from the germline V gene (reference sequence): SGHNT, YYREEE. The cysteine opens and the phenylalanine closes a CDR3 of 14 amino acids. Only the CDR3 region is kept as DNA, spanning 42 bases read in frame from base 1. A distance of 15 bases separates the germline ends of V and J, which lose 4 bases and 7 bases respectively. TCR beta CDR3 regions were sequenced from DNA using the immunoSEQ Assay. The authors' analysis ran thus. T cell density was computed as TCR beta template counts normalized to usable DNA estimated by amplifying housekeeping genes. Richness was estimated with the preseqR package, extrapolating to 400,000 templates for PBMC samples and 120,000 templates for tissue samples. Clonality was defined by subtracting Pielou's evenness from one. Tissue-enriched TCRs were identified by differential abundance testing using productive amino-acid clonotypes, minimum total count 5 and alpha 0.1. Repertoire overlap between compartments was quantified with the Jaccard Index and Morisita Overlap Index. GLIPH grouped TCR beta CDR3s together with public tetramer-defined viral CDR3s, and a viral motif had to include at least three viral sequences and show V-gene enrichment. TCRdb's version of the immuneACCESS table is confined to in-frame rearrangements and falls short of the full clone set. An unresolved V gene accounts for under half of the shortfall where checked; the remainder is of unknown origin. That table supplies the V and J calls and clone size; D and trimming were determined from the DNA. A total of fewer than 90,000 clones appear in this sample, 70% to 90% of them only once. Around 2.8% of the sample is taken by the ten largest.

At diagnosis, tumor, uninvolved tumor-adjacent lung and peripheral blood were collected and then preserved as a mix of FFPE and fresh-frozen material. For TCR repertoire profiling, blood samples were analyzed as peripheral blood mononuclear cells. A remark on this clone: The antigen it recognizes is unknown. There are no base qualities to consult, and no much larger clone falls within one base.

The clonotype comes from a man aged 35 to 70 with stage I lung adenocarcinoma. The material was peripheral blood, obtained before any cancer treatment. The chain couples TRBV5-4 to TRBJ2-1; tentative D gene TRBD2, with 5 bases matching. CDR3 protein: CASSQDSFRNEQFF. The DNA sequence is TGTGCCAGCAGCCAGGACTCCTTTCGGAATGAGCAGTTCTTC.